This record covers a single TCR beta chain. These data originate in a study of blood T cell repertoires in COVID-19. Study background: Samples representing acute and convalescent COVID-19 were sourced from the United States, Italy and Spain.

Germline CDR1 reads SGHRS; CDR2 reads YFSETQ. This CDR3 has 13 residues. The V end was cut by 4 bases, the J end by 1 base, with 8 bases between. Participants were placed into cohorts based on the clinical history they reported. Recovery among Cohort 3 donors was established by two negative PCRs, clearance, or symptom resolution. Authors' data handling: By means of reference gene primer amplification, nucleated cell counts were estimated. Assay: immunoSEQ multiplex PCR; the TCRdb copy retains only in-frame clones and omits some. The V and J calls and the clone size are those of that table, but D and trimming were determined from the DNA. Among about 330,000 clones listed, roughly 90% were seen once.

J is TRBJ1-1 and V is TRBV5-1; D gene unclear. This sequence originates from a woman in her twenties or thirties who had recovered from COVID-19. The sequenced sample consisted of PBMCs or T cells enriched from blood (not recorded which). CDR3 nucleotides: TGCGCCAGCAGCCGGAACAGGAACACTGAAGCTTTCTTT. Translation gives CASSRNRNTEAFF.